These 32 T cell receptor beta chains were sequenced from one sample in a study of patients and donors after allogeneic stem cell transplantation. From the RT-PCR reads, TCRdb called clonotypes with MiXCR, one entry per CDR3 protein. Seen here are approximately 200,000 distinct CDR3 sequences, around two fifths observed once, and the top ten hold about 33%. Sequencing was done on a sample of blood, either unsorted or a sorted T cell fraction (not recorded which). The receptors were sampled from a human donor who was either an allogeneic HSCT recipient or a stem cell or donor lymphocyte infusion donor (not recorded which). It is not recorded whose cells these are; they may come from a transplant donor.

This clonotype turned up a few times. The chain has TRBV28 and TRBJ1-4; D remains ambiguous. This CDR3 is built from 14 residues. Looked up from germline, CDR1 is MDHEN and CDR2 is SYDVKM. V was cut by 3 bases and J by 3 bases, with 8 bases left in between. The CDR3 DNA is TGTGCCAGCAGTTTGCAGGAGGCTAATGAAAAACTGTTTTTT. This sequence encodes CASSLQEANEKLFF.

This clonotype showed up just once. The gene calls are TRBV7-9 and TRBJ2-1; TRBD2 agrees at 9 bases. The CDR3 consists of 16 residues. The junction had 3 bases not matched to a gene; V was cut back by 2 bases and J by 1 base. CDR1 SEHNR and CDR2 FQNEAQ come from the germline V gene (reference sequence). CDR3 sequence reads: CASSLSSGRSYNEQFF. The DNA of the CDR3 is TGTGCCAGCAGCTTAAGCAGCGGGAGGTCCTACAATGAGCAGTTCTTC.

The V call is TRBV4-3, the J call TRBJ2-1; D remains ambiguous. Looked up from germline, CDR1 is LGHNA and CDR2 is YSLEER. The ends were cut back, 0 bases at V and 6 bases at J, with 9 bases in the middle. The CDR3 is made up of 14 amino acids. CDR3 sequence (DNA): TGCGCCAGCAGCCAAGAATTCCGTTTCAATGAGCAGTTCTTC. Translation: CASSQEFRFNEQFF.

This clonotype showed up just a few times. This chain connects TRBV29-1 to TRBJ1-1; no firm D call. Germline CDR1 SQVTM, CDR2 ANQGSEA. Trimming cost V 7 bases and J 0 bases, with 9 bases left between them. This CDR3 has 12 residues. The CDR3 DNA is TGCAGCGCCGCTACAATGAACACTGAAGCTTTCTTT. Translation: CSAATMNTEAFF.

V gene TRBV30 combines with J gene TRBJ2-5; 9 bases map to TRBD2. The CDR3 is 12 amino acids. Germline assignment: CDR1 GTSNPN and CDR2 SVGIG (reference sequence). J was trimmed by 7 bases and V by 8 bases; bases with no gene match: 8. The CDR3 DNA sequence: TGTGCCAGCCAAGGACTAGCGATGACCCAGTACTTC. Protein: CASQGLAMTQYF.

This chain links TRBV13 with TRBJ1-3; TRBD1 agrees at 7 bases. Trimming took 11 bases from V and 5 from J; bases not matched to a gene: 15. This CDR3 is 15 amino acids long. Germline assignment: CDR1 PRHDT and CDR2 FYEKMQ (reference sequence). The DNA of the CDR3 is TGTGCCCTCCTTTCCAGGGGGAGGGAAAGAAACACCATATATTTT. Amino acid sequence: CALLSRGRERNTIYF.

This clonotype was found a few times. The DNA for the CDR3 is TGTGCCAGCAGTTTCCGTATTGCAGGGGCCGAGCAGTACTTC. Translating it yields CASSFRIAGAEQYF. The chain links TRBV28 to TRBJ2-7; D might be TRBD1 (6 bases). The CDR3 extends over 14 amino acids. Trimming shortened V by 3 bases and J by 6 bases, and 15 bases separated the two germline ends. Germline values: CDR1 MDHEN, CDR2 SYDVKM.

The rearrangement joins TRBV18 to TRBJ2-5; D may be TRBD1 (5 bases). The V gene lost 4 bases and the J gene lost 1 base, with 10 bases spanning the gap. The CDR3 spans 14 residues. The germline gives CDR1 KGHSH, CDR2 LQKENI. CDR3 residues: CASSRGRLQETQYF. CDR3 bases: TGTGCCAGCTCACGGGGCCGCCTCCAAGAGACCCAGTACTTC.

The chain employs TRBV12-3 or TRBV12-4 and TRBJ2-7, with 12 bases aligning to TRBD2. V trimming: 6 bases; J trimming: 3 bases; junction bases outside the gene matches: 9. The CDR3 contains 16 residues. This CDR3 is CASRRTPGLAGYEQYF. The CDR3 DNA reads as TGTGCCAGCAGACGGACCCCGGGACTAGCGGGCTACGAGCAGTACTTC.

This clonotype came up a few times. V and J are TRBV24-1 and TRBJ1-5; no firm D call. V shed 3 bases and J shed 1 base, with 6 bases lying between them. Germline V gives CDR1 KGHDR, CDR2 SFDVKD. The CDR3 has 14 amino acids. The CDR3 bases are TGTGCCACCAGTGATGGCAAAAGCAATCAGCCCCAGCATTTT. Amino acids: CATSDGKSNQPQHF.

This clonotype turned up a few times. This chain links TRBV6-2 or TRBV6-3 with TRBJ2-7, with a possible D match to TRBD1 (6 bases). This CDR3 comprises 14 residues. Germline V CDR1 and CDR2: MNHEY, SVGEGT. The ends were cut back, 6 bases at V and 4 bases at J, with 16 bases in the middle. This CDR3 is CASSQPGAIYEQYF. The CDR3 region has the DNA TGTGCCAGCAGCCAGCCAGGGGCCATATACGAGCAGTACTTC.

V usage is TRBV4-3 and J usage is TRBJ1-2, with 7 nucleotides matching TRBD1. Germline loops: CDR1 LGHNA, CDR2 YSLEER. Unmatched junction bases numbered 11, after V lost 0 bases and J lost 4 bases. This CDR3 has 17 residues. CDR3 coding DNA: TGCGCCAGCAGCCAAGATGCCCGACAGGGAATACCCTATGGCTACACCTTC. This gives the protein CASSQDARQGIPYGYTF.

The rearrangement uses TRBV6-2 or TRBV6-3 and TRBJ2-5, with TRBD2 identical over 11 bases. The CDR3 runs to 14 residues. Germline V gene lookup returns CDR1 MNHEY and CDR2 SVGEGT. V shed 10 bases, J shed 2 bases, and the junction held 6 bases outside the gene matches. CDR3 sequence reads: CATLTSGKQETQYF. DNA for the CDR3: TGTGCCACCCTGACTAGCGGGAAACAAGAGACCCAGTACTTC.

This clonotype has only one observation. The CDR3 nucleotides read TGCGCCAGCAGACAAGCGGGAGATACGAACACCGGGGAGCTGTTTTTT. This translates into CASRQAGDTNTGELFF. V usage is TRBV5-1 and J usage is TRBJ2-2; 8 positions match TRBD2. Germline V gene data show CDR1 as SGHRS and CDR2 as YFSETQ. The CDR3 consists of 16 residues. V shed 5 bases and J 0 bases; nucleotides not matched to a gene: 6.

This clonotype was found a few times. This chain connects TRBV9 to TRBJ1-1; no reliable D call. V was shortened by 4 bases and J by 0 bases, with 7 bases between the two germline ends. CDR1 is SGDLS, CDR2 YYNGEE, per germline. The CDR3 is 13 amino acids. The CDR3 is CASSPNLNTEAFF. The CDR3, as DNA: TGTGCCAGCAGCCCCAACTTGAACACTGAAGCTTTCTTT.

V and J are TRBV15 and TRBJ1-2; 9 bases are a match to TRBD1. CDR3 length: 15 residues. Germline V gene sequence: CDR1 LNHNV, CDR2 YYDKDF (reference sequence). J was trimmed by 4 bases and V by 2 bases; bases with no gene match: 5. In DNA, the CDR3 is TGTGCCACCAGCAGACCGGGACAGGGTGGCTATGGCTACACCTTC. Its protein product is CATSRPGQGGYGYTF.

This clonotype turned up a few times. The rearrangement uses TRBV6-5 and TRBJ1-1; D is perhaps TRBD1 (6 bases). The CDR3 has 17 residues. V shed 0 bases and J shed 0 bases, with 14 bases lying between them. Germline assignment: CDR1 MNHEY and CDR2 SVGAGI. The CDR3 loop reads CASSYSIGGTLNTEAFF. The DNA of the CDR3 is TGTGCCAGCAGTTACTCGATAGGGGGGACGCTGAACACTGAAGCTTTCTTT.

This chain uses TRBV9 with TRBJ1-1, with a possible D match to TRBD1 (5 bases). This CDR3 has 15 amino acids. V shed 0 bases and J shed 4 bases, with 13 bases lying between them. Germline CDR1 and CDR2: SGDLS and YYNGEE. In DNA, the CDR3 is TGTGCCAGCAGCGTAGATGGGGGTCCGACCACTGAAGCTTTCTTT. Its translation is CASSVDGGPTTEAFF.

The chain has TRBV13 and TRBJ2-1; 13 bases match TRBD2. The CDR3 has 20 amino acids. In germline, CDR1 is PRHDT, CDR2 FYEKMQ (reference sequence). The V gene end was trimmed by 0 bases and the J gene end by 5 bases; junction bases not matched to a gene: 13. The CDR3 sequence: CASSLGRVLAGGPNDNEQFF. The CDR3 DNA reads TGTGCCAGCAGCTTAGGGCGAGTACTAGCGGGAGGGCCGAATGACAATGAGCAGTTCTTC. The complete variable domain, with remaining parts taken from reference TRBV13 and TRBJ2-1, reads AAGVIQSPRHLIKEKRETATLKCYPIPRHDTVYWYQQGPGQDPQFLISFYEKMQSDKGSIPDRFSAQQFSDYHSELNMSSLELGDSALYFCASSLGRVLAGGPNDNEQFFGPGTRLTVL.

This chain connects TRBV6-1 to TRBJ1-1; D gene unclear. CDR1 is MNHNS, CDR2 SASEGT, per germline. The V and J ends lost 5 bases and 5 bases respectively, with 9 bases between them. The CDR3 runs to 12 residues. The CDR3 DNA reads as TGTGCCAGCAGTTCCCTTTCGACTGAAGCTTTCTTT. It specifies CASSSLSTEAFF.

In this sample, this clonotype turned up a few times. The chain is built from TRBV5-1 and TRBJ2-1; 14 bases align to TRBD2. CDR1 and CDR2 (germline): SGHRS, YFSETQ. The CDR3 is 16 amino acids. V lost 2 bases to trimming and J lost 7 bases; unmatched junction nucleotides: 5. In DNA form, the CDR3 reads TGCGCCAGCAGCTTTTCCGGGACTAGCGGGGGAAATGAGCAGTTCTTC. It translates to CASSFSGTSGGNEQFF. Combining the CDR3 with reference TRBV5-1 and TRBJ2-1 gives the whole variable domain KAGVTQTPRYLIKTRGQQVTLSCSPISGHRSVSWYQQTPGQGLQFLFEYFSETQRNKGNFPGRFSGRQFSNSRSEMNVSTLELGDSALYLCASSFSGTSGGNEQFFGPGTRLTVL.

As DNA, the CDR3 is TGTGCCACCAATCCCAACAGGCAAGAGACCCAGTACTTC. Encoded protein: CATNPNRQETQYF. The chain has TRBV15 and TRBJ2-5, with D perhaps matching TRBD1 (5 bases). The germline gives CDR1 LNHNV, CDR2 YYDKDF (reference sequence). The V gene lost 7 bases and the J gene lost 2 bases, with 11 bases spanning the gap. The CDR3 extends over 13 amino acids.

V is TRBV15 and J is TRBJ2-1, with 13 bases lining up with TRBD2. Looked up from germline, CDR1 is LNHNV and CDR2 is YYDKDF (reference sequence). Trimming at V came to 3 bases and at J to 9 bases, leaving 8 bases not matched to a gene. CDR3 length: 16 residues. Written as DNA, the CDR3 is TGTGCCACCAGCAGTTTACTAGCGGGAGGGCCAGGTGAGCAGTTCTTC. The encoded protein is CATSSLLAGGPGEQFF.

The table lists this clonotype with a few counts. The chain uses TRBV5-1 and TRBJ2-1; D might be TRBD2 (6 bases). This CDR3 contains 16 residues. Germline V lookup: CDR1 SGHRS, CDR2 YFSETQ. Trimming cost V 5 bases and J 3 bases, with 18 bases left between them. CDR3: CASSPYRGTGYNEQFF. The CDR3 DNA reads as TGCGCCAGCAGTCCTTATCGGGGGACGGGCTACAATGAGCAGTTCTTC.

The rearrangement joins TRBV28 to TRBJ2-5; D may be TRBD2 (6 bases). Germline V gene data show CDR1 as MDHEN and CDR2 as SYDVKM. CDR3 length: 17 amino acids. The V end lost 3 bases, the J end lost 5 bases, and 22 bases lay between the germline ends. CDR3 DNA sequence: TGTGCCAGCAGTTTTAAATCTAGGAGGGGTTCGAGGGAGACCCAGTACTTC. It codes for CASSFKSRRGSRETQYF.

This clonotype has just one count. The V call is TRBV20-1, the J call TRBJ2-3, with 11 bases matching TRBD2. Germline CDR1 and CDR2: DFQATT and SNEGSKA (reference sequence). V dropped 2 bases and J dropped 4; count of bases not matched to a gene: 5. The CDR3 extends over 15 amino acids. For the CDR3, the DNA is TGCAGTGCTAGACCTAGCGGGAGGAGGCCAGATACGCAGTATTTT. It codes for CSARPSGRRPDTQYF.

This clonotype was observed at least ten times. This chain joins TRBV27 and TRBJ2-3; D gene uncertain. The germline CDR1 and CDR2 sequences are MNHEY and SMNVEV (reference sequence). CDR3 length equals 14 residues. V lost 5 bases and J 6 bases, leaving 15 bases between the germline ends. The CDR3 DNA follows: TGTGCCAGCAGTCCACGACCGTCAAGTGATACGCAGTATTTT. It translates to CASSPRPSSDTQYF.

This clonotype has more than one count but fewer than ten. The rearrangement links TRBV5-1 to TRBJ2-5; D not resolved. V was shortened by 4 bases and J by 2 bases, with 9 bases between the two germline ends. Germline-derived CDR1 and CDR2 are SGHRS and YFSETQ. This CDR3 has 13 amino acids. The CDR3 loop is CASSLGSQETQYF. Here the CDR3 DNA reads TGCGCCAGCAGCCTAGGGTCACAAGAGACCCAGTACTTC.

The V and J genes are TRBV12-3 or TRBV12-4 and TRBJ1-3; D remains unclear. With 5 bases removed from V and 9 bases from J, the gap between germline ends came to 14 bases. The CDR3 length is 13 residues. The chain's CDR3 is CASSLKEGGTIYF. CDR3 DNA sequence: TGTGCCAGCAGTCTAAAAGAGGGAGGCACCATATATTTT.

This chain connects TRBV9 to TRBJ2-1; no reliable D call. Trimming stripped 3 bases from V and 8 bases from J, with 15 bases between. The CDR3 runs to 14 residues. Per germline, CDR1 SGDLS and CDR2 YYNGEE. CDR3 sequence (DNA): TGTGCCAGCAGCGCCCAAGGGCTCCGCGATGAGCAGTTCTTC. Its protein product is CASSAQGLRDEQFF.

This clonotype showed up just a few times. The rearrangement uses TRBV29-1 and TRBJ1-1, with 8 bases lining up with TRBD1. Germline V CDR1 and CDR2: SQVTM, ANQGSEA. The CDR3 has 13 amino acids. The trim removed 7 bases at V and 10 bases at J, leaving 14 bases unmatched. The CDR3 here is CSDPAYRGSGAFF. The CDR3 DNA sequence: TGCAGCGACCCTGCTTACAGGGGGTCGGGAGCTTTCTTT.

The V gene is TRBV12-3 or TRBV12-4, the J gene TRBJ1-2; TRBD1 matches 9 bases. With V trimmed by 5 bases and J by 8 bases, 15 bases remained unmatched. The CDR3 loop spans 16 amino acids. DNA for the CDR3: TGTGCCAGCAGTCTCACCGGGACAGGGTTAGGAGGCGGCTACACCTTC. Translation: CASSLTGTGLGGGYTF.